Listed below are T cell receptor beta chains from one sample, sequenced in a study of blood T cells in healthy people across ages. Each CDR3 protein gets one entry after TCRdb re-called the 5' RACE reads with MiXCR. The table includes hundreds of thousands of distinct CDR3 sequences, more than 55% detected once. The sample consisted of blood. All receptors derive from a man aged 35 to 55 in good health. Both conserved end residues are part of each CDR3. The order of the fields is CDR3 protein, clone size, V gene, J gene. Clone size is given for some rows only: seen once, a few or many times, or a class if the clone is expanded.

cdr3_aa: CASSSLRDYEQYF
clone_size: few
v_call: TRBV7-9
j_call: TRBJ2-7

cdr3_aa: CASSQEPGDDQPQHF
clone_size: .
v_call: TRBV4-3
j_call: TRBJ1-5

cdr3_aa: CASSVTGQGNIQYF
clone_size: .
v_call: TRBV5-6
j_call: TRBJ2-4

cdr3_aa: CASAPARQYQETQYF
clone_size: few
v_call: TRBV7-9
j_call: TRBJ2-5

cdr3_aa: CASSGLQGTPVETQYF
clone_size: few
v_call: TRBV9
j_call: .

cdr3_aa: CASSPRTSYNEQFF
clone_size: .
v_call: TRBV7-2
j_call: TRBJ2-1

cdr3_aa: CASSQSGEGLKNIQYF
clone_size: .
v_call: TRBV3-1
j_call: TRBJ2-4

cdr3_aa: CASSEIMRASTDTQYF
clone_size: .
v_call: TRBV6-1
j_call: TRBJ2-3

cdr3_aa: CASRKASSYNEQYF
clone_size: .
v_call: TRBV6-1
j_call: TRBJ2-4

cdr3_aa: CSAGSGAYEQYF
clone_size: .
v_call: TRBV29-1
j_call: TRBJ2-7

cdr3_aa: CSASFTRAADEQYF
clone_size: .
v_call: TRBV20-1
j_call: TRBJ2-7

cdr3_aa: CASSYRGTGINEQFF
clone_size: .
v_call: TRBV6-2/TRBV6-3
j_call: TRBJ2-1

cdr3_aa: CSGLAGRSDTQYF
clone_size: .
v_call: TRBV20-1
j_call: TRBJ2-3

cdr3_aa: CASKRDGIDTQYF
clone_size: .
v_call: TRBV7-2
j_call: TRBJ2-3

cdr3_aa: CASSFRDHQYF
clone_size: .
v_call: TRBV11-2
j_call: TRBJ2-4

cdr3_aa: CASKRLAGFLGDTQYF
clone_size: few
v_call: TRBV12-3/TRBV12-4
j_call: TRBJ2-3

cdr3_aa: CASSFSASGANVLTF
clone_size: .
v_call: TRBV11-2
j_call: TRBJ2-6

cdr3_aa: CASSSFAGTQVYNEQFF
clone_size: .
v_call: TRBV6-5
j_call: TRBJ2-1

cdr3_aa: CASSLGLGQDYTF
clone_size: once
v_call: TRBV9
j_call: TRBJ1-2

cdr3_aa: CASKYLAQREGEQYF
clone_size: .
v_call: TRBV12-3/TRBV12-4
j_call: TRBJ2-7

cdr3_aa: CASSRSVSTGLYYNEQFF
clone_size: many
v_call: TRBV7-2
j_call: TRBJ2-1

cdr3_aa: CASSIFGGGSTDTQYF
clone_size: .
v_call: TRBV5-1
j_call: TRBJ2-3

cdr3_aa: CASGLVLAAVSYNEQFF
clone_size: once
v_call: TRBV12-5
j_call: TRBJ2-1

cdr3_aa: CASSLASGLGYEQYF
clone_size: .
v_call: TRBV11-2
j_call: .

cdr3_aa: CASSVEFGGAGGAPDTRYF
clone_size: .
v_call: TRBV9
j_call: TRBJ2-3

cdr3_aa: CASSLRQGAATNEKLFF
clone_size: .
v_call: TRBV7-2
j_call: TRBJ1-4

cdr3_aa: CASRTDRNTGELFF
clone_size: few
v_call: TRBV9
j_call: TRBJ2-2

cdr3_aa: CASSLAVNQPQHF
clone_size: .
v_call: TRBV7-9
j_call: TRBJ1-5

cdr3_aa: CSARRLAGGLANEQFF
clone_size: .
v_call: TRBV20-1
j_call: TRBJ2-1

cdr3_aa: CASSLFSGFYEQYF
clone_size: few
v_call: TRBV12-3/TRBV12-4
j_call: TRBJ2-7

cdr3_aa: CASSQEGSTNEKLFF
clone_size: .
v_call: TRBV4-2
j_call: TRBJ1-4

cdr3_aa: CASSVPSGEQFF
clone_size: .
v_call: TRBV7-3
j_call: TRBJ2-1

cdr3_aa: CASSLANEQYF
clone_size: many
v_call: TRBV7-8
j_call: TRBJ2-7

cdr3_aa: CASSLEGIYPYEQYF
clone_size: .
v_call: TRBV5-1
j_call: TRBJ2-7